This TCR beta chain was observed in a study of T cells in Graves' hyperthyroidism and ophthalmopathy. The diagnoses drew upon clinical symptoms, serum thyroxine and TRAb, thyroid ultrasound and orbital computed tomography. PBMCs were sourced from more than 9 ml fresh peripheral blood. CDR1 LNHNV and CDR2 YYDKDF come from the germline V gene (reference sequence). The CDR3 is 16 amino acids. On this clonotype: This may be a read error: a much more frequent sequence differs by one nucleotide.

It was RNA transcripts that yielded the amplified TCR beta CDR3 regions. Primed by the HTBI set, a first-round RT-PCR was run on the TCR CDR3. Each CDR3 protein is one row after TCRdb ran MiXCR on the multiplex PCR reads. Of 750,000 to 900,000 distinct CDR3 sequences listed, approximately 40% are singletons. V gene TRBV15 combines with J gene TRBJ1-4; D unclear. Material: blood. The TCR originated in a man between 18 and 35 years old with Graves' hyperthyroidism. CDR3 nucleotide sequence: TGTGCCGCCAGCAGGACTGGGTGGGTGGCTAATGAAAAACTGTTTTTT. This gives the protein CAASRTGWVANEKLFF.